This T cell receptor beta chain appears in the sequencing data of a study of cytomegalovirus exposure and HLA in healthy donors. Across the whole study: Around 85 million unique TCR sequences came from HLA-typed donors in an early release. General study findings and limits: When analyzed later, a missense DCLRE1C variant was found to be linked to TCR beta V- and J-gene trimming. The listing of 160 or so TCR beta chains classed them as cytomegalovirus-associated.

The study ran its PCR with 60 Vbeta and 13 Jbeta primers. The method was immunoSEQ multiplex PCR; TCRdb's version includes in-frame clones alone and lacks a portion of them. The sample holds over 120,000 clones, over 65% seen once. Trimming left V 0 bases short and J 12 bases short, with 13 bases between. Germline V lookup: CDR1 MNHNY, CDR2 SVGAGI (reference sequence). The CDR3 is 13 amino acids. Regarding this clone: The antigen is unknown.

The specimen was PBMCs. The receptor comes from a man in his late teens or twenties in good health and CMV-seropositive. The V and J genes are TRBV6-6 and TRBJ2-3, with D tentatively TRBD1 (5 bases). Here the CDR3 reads CASSYSLTDGQYF. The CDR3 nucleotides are TGTGCCAGCAGTTACTCGTTGACAGACGGTCAGTATTTT.